This T cell receptor beta chain was identified in a study of T cell repertoires in aging, cancer and after chemotherapy. The length of the CDR3 is 16 residues. Trimming stripped 5 bases from V and 0 bases from J, with 14 bases between. Germline V CDR1 and CDR2: SGHTA, FQGNSA. Rearranged V-D-J TRB sequences were amplified with a mixed TRB-A/B primer pool. MiXCR was run by TCRdb on the multiplex PCR reads, yielding one entry per CDR3 protein. The sample consists of fewer than 20,000 distinct CDR3 sequences, roughly 53% of them appearing once. Peripheral blood genomic DNA, not sorted cells or RNA, was the template.

This sequence originates from a human donor in good health. The sample was blood. J is TRBJ2-1 and V is TRBV7-2, with D perhaps matching TRBD1 or TRBD2 (5 bases each). The CDR3 coding sequence is TGTGCCAGCAGCCCGGGACCCTTGAGCTCCTACAATGAGCAGTTCTTC. Translating it yields CASSPGPLSSYNEQFF.